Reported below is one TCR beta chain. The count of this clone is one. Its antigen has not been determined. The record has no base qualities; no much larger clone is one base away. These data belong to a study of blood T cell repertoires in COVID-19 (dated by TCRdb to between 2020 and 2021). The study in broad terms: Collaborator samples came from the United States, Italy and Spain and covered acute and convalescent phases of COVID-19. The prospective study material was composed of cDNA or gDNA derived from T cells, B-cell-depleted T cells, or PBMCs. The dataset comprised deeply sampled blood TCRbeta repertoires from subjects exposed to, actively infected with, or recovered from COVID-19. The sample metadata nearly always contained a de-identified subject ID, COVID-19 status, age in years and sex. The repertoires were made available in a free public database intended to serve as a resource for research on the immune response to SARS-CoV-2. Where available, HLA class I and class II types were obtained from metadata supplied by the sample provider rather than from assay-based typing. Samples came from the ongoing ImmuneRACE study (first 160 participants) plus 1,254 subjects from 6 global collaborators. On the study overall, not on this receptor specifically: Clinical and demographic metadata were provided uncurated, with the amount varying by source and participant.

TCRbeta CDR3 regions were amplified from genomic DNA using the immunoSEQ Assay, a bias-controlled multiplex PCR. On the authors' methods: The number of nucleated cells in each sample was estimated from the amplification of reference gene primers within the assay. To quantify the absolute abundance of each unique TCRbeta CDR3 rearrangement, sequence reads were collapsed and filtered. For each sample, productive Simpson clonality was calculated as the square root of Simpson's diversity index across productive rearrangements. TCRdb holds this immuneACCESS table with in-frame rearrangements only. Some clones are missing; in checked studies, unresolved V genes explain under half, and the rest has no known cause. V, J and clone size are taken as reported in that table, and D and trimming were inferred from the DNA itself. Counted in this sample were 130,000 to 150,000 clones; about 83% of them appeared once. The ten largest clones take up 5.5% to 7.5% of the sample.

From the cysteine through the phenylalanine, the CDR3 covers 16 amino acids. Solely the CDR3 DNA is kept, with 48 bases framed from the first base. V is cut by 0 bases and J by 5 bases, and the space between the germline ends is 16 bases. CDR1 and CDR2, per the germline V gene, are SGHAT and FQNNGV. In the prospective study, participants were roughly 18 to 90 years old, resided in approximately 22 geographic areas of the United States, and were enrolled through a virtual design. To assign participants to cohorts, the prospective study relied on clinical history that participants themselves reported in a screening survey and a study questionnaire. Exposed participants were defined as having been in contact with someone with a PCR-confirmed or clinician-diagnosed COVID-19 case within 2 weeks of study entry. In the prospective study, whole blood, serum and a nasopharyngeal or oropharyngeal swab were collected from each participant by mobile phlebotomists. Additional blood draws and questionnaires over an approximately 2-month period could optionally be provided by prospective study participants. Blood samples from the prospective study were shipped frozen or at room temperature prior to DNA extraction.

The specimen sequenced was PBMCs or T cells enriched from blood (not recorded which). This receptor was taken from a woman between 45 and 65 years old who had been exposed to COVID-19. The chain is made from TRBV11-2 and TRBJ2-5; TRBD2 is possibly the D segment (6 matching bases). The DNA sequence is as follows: TGTGCCAGCAGCTTAGATTTGCGGCAGGGAGGCGAGACCCAGTACTTC. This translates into CASSLDLRQGGETQYF.